The next 10 T cell receptor beta chains were all read from a single sample in a study of T cell responses to AZD1222 COVID-19 vaccine. Profiling relied on immunoSEQ multiplex PCR, and the TCRdb table lists in-frame clones only, not all of them. The sample lists approximately 120,000 clones; more than 85% were seen once. Source: peripheral blood, taken on day 0 of AZD1222 vaccination. These receptor sequences come from an adult in good health.

The gene calls are TRBV30 and TRBJ2-1; D remains unclear. CDR1 and CDR2 from the germline V gene are GTSNPN and SVGIG (reference sequence). Trimming removed 2 bases at V and 0 bases at J, with 8 bases between. This CDR3 has 14 residues. The DNA of the CDR3 is TGTGCCTGGAGTACCGCTAGCTCCTACAATGAGCAGTTCTTC. Translated: CAWSTASSYNEQFF.

The rearrangement uses TRBV28 and TRBJ2-1, with 8 bases fitting TRBD2. V trimming: 4 bases; J trimming: 8 bases; junction bases outside the gene matches: 7. Germline CDR1 MDHEN, CDR2 SYDVKM. The CDR3 length is 14 residues. CDR3 DNA sequence: TGTGCCAGCAGTTCCTCCGGGAGGGGCGATGAGCAGTTCTTC. Its translation: CASSSSGRGDEQFF.

The chain employs TRBV6-6 and TRBJ1-5; D perhaps matches TRBD1 (5 bases). The V end was cut by 7 bases, the J end by 7 bases, with 20 bases between. CDR3 length: 15 amino acids. CDR1 MNHNY and CDR2 SVGAGI come from the germline V gene (reference sequence). The CDR3: CASTPSGEGAQPQHF. The CDR3 DNA sequence: TGTGCCAGCACCCCTAGTGGGGAAGGGGCGCAGCCCCAGCATTTT.

Points on this clone: One end of the junction fails to match germline, which may point to a read error. The genes are TRBV4-1 and TRBJ1-1; 7 bases match TRBD1. Per germline, CDR1 MGHRA and CDR2 YSYEKL. The CDR3 totals 15 residues. For the CDR3, the DNA is TGCGCCAGCAGCCAGGATCACGGGGACAGCGCGATGGGTGGCTTT. It yields the protein CASSQDHGDSAMGGF.

V gene TRBV6-5 combines with J gene TRBJ2-7; D is uncertain. V lost 4 bases to trimming and J lost 2 bases, with 12 bases between them. This CDR3 region has 14 residues. Germline values: CDR1 MNHEY, CDR2 SVGAGI. The CDR3 is CASSSDHPPYEQYF. The CDR3, as DNA: TGTGCCAGCAGTTCCGACCACCCCCCCTACGAGCAGTACTTC.

This chain connects TRBV5-4 to TRBJ2-1; possibly TRBD1 for D (6 bases). The CDR3 runs 16 residues. V was shortened by 5 bases and J by 3 bases, with 18 bases between the two germline ends. The germline CDR1 and CDR2 sequences are SGHNT and YYREEE (reference sequence). CDR3 amino acids: CASRGTTGPVYNEQFF. For the CDR3, the DNA is TGTGCCAGCAGGGGGACGACAGGTCCAGTCTACAATGAGCAGTTCTTC.

The gene calls are TRBV29-1 and TRBJ1-2; 9 bases match TRBD1. In germline, CDR1 is SQVTM, CDR2 ANQGSEA. The J segment lost 5 bases and the V segment lost 2 bases, leaving 6 bases of the junction unmatched. The CDR3 totals 14 residues. Here the CDR3 DNA reads TGCAGCGTTGAATCGGGGACAGGGTTTTATGGCTACACCTTC. Protein sequence: CSVESGTGFYGYTF.

The chain is built from TRBV5-1 and TRBJ2-7, with 10 bases aligning to TRBD1. Losses at the gene ends were 7 bases for V and 2 bases for J; bases not matched to a gene: 12. Germline loops: CDR1 SGHRS, CDR2 YFSETQ. This CDR3 contains 16 residues. The CDR3, as DNA: TGCGCCAGCGGGACAGGGGAGACGGGCGACCCCTACGAGCAGTACTTC. Residues: CASGTGETGDPYEQYF.

As DNA, the CDR3 is TGTGCCAGTAAGCAAACCAACTATGGCTACACCTTC. It translates to CASKQTNYGYTF. This chain joins TRBV28 and TRBJ1-2; no clear D gene. V was pared by 9 bases and J by 2 bases, with 10 bases between. The CDR3 sequence is 12 residues long. Germline CDR1 is MDHEN and CDR2 is SYDVKM.

The chain has TRBV28 and TRBJ1-2; 8 bases align to TRBD1. Per germline, CDR1 MDHEN and CDR2 SYDVKM. The trim removed 5 bases at V and 4 bases at J, leaving 6 bases unmatched. CDR3 length equals 14 residues. The CDR3 reads CASSHQGATYGYTF. As DNA, the CDR3 is TGTGCCAGCAGTCATCAGGGGGCTACCTATGGCTACACCTTC.